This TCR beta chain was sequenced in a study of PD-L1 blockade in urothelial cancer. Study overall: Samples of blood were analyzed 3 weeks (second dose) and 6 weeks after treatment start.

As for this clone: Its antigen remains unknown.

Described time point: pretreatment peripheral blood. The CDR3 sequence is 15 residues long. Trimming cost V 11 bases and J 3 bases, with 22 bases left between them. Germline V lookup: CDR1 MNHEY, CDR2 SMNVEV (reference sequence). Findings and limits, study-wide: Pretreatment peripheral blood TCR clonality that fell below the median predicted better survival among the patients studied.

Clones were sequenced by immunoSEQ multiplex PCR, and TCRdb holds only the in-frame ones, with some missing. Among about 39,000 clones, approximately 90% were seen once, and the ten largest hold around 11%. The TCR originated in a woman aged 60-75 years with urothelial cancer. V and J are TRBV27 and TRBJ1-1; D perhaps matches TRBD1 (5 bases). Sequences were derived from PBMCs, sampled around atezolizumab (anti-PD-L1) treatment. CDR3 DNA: TGTGCCGCCGAGGAGGGGCGGGGGTTATACACTGAAGCTTTCTTT. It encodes CAAEEGRGLYTEAFF.